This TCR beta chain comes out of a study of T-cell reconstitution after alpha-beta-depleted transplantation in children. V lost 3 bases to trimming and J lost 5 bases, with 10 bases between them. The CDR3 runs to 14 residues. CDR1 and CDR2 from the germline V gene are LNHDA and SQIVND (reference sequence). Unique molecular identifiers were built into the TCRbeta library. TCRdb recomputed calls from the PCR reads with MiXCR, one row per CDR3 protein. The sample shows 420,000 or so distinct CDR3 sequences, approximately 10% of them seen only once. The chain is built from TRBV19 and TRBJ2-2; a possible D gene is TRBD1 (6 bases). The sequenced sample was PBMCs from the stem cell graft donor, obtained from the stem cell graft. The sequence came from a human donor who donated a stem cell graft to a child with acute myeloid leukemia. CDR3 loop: CASSIYRDTGELFF. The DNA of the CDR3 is TGTGCCAGTAGTATTTACAGGGATACCGGGGAGCTGTTTTTT. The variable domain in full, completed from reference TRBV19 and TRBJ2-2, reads DGGITQSPKYLFRKEGQNVTLSCEQNLNHDAMYWYRQDPGQGLRLIYYSQIVNDFQKGDIAEGYSVSREKKESFPLTVTSAQKNPTAFYLCASSIYRDTGELFFGEGSRLTVL.